This T cell receptor beta chain was captured by sequencing in a study of blood T cell repertoires in COVID-19. Study-wide background: Samples taken during acute and convalescent COVID-19 were collected in the United States, Italy and Spain. PBMCs, B-cell-depleted T cells, or T cells were the source of the cDNA or gDNA that made up the material.

In the original analysis: Nucleated cell counts were estimated from reference gene primer amplification. Assay: immunoSEQ multiplex PCR; the TCRdb copy retains only in-frame clones and omits some. V, J and clone size derive from that table, while D and trimming were established from the DNA sequence. The sample yields 200,000 to 250,000 clones, about 88% seen once. Trimming at V came to 5 bases and at J to 2 bases, leaving 6 bases not matched to a gene. Per the germline V gene, CDR1 is KGHSH and CDR2 is LQKENI. This CDR3 is 15 amino acids long. V usage is TRBV18 and J usage is TRBJ1-3, with TRBD1 matching 7 bases. Sequenced sample: peripheral blood. This TCR derives from an older woman with active or convalescent COVID-19. CDR3 region: CASSDGTGAGNTIYF. The DNA for the CDR3 is TGTGCCAGCTCAGACGGCACAGGGGCTGGAAACACCATATATTTT.